This TCR beta chain is from a study of beta chain features in type 1 diabetes (dated 2018 in TCRdb). Concerning the study at large: Patients and healthy donors did not differ in mean age, gender distribution, total cell number or subset yield. Whereas all 30 or so donors provided naive and central memory subsets, regulatory and stem cell-like memory subsets were isolated from just 8 patients and about 8 healthy donors. In the study, recently diagnosed type 1 diabetes patients and matched healthy donors were compared on the TCRB repertoires of their sorted circulating CD4+ T cell subsets. A total of under 140,000,000 sorted cells were examined across all samples, and the number of cells per subset was strongly correlated with RNA yield.

In the case of this clone: It lacks a known antigen. No base qualities exist here, and no much larger clone lies one base off it.

Each donor gave one peripheral blood draw, approximately 110 mL on average, collected into heparinised tubes. Using a panel that included CD45RO, CCR7, CD25, CD127, CD95 and CD27, naive, central memory, regulatory and stem cell-like memory CD4+ T cells were sorted on a BD FACSAria II. A purity above 95% was achieved for all sorted populations. PBMCs were isolated right away by Lymphoprep density gradient centrifugation and were stained directly, without culture. So that batch effects would be minimized, each experiment stained and sorted samples in pairs, pairing one healthy donor with one patient. The entire amount of isolated RNA was reverse transcribed using the High Capacity cDNA Reverse Transcription Kit, so the sequenced TCRB transcripts were expressed ones. Naive, central memory and regulatory T cell samples underwent deep immunoSEQ sequencing, averaging around 4 million total reads per sample. After sorted cells were lysed in RLT buffer, RNA was extracted with DNase-treated RNeasy Micro or Mini kits, with the choice depending on cell number. Each cell subset was processed separately to prevent cross-contamination, with patient and healthy donor samples processed together. TCRB sequences were amplified from cDNA with the immunoSEQ multiplex PCR, producing 87-bp fragments spanning the CDR3 region. Amplicons were sequenced on the Illumina HiSeq platform. The source study handled its data this way. PCR bias was corrected computationally using synthetic template baselines, and reads within Hamming distance 2 were collapsed, with unmergeable singletons discarded. Reads were aligned against IMGT so that V, D and J genes, CDR3 length and insertions or deletions at six rearrangement sites could be assigned. Within each subset, clonotype counts were normalized to sorted cell number, and only after that were true diversity and Gini coefficients computed with the tcR R package. Repertoire sharing was quantified using the overlap coefficient calculated on TCRB nucleotide sequences. As a proxy for the pre-selection repertoire, out-of-frame TCRB sequences from naive cells were analyzed. TCRdb retrieved this table from immuneACCESS and kept in-frame rearrangements only. Not all clones are present; in checked studies, unresolved V genes account for under half, and no reason is known for the remainder. V and J calls and clone size are those listed in that table; D and trimming were worked out from the DNA. The sample table contains around 690,000 clones; only one count was recorded for around 12% of them. The top ten hold 0.095% to 0.15% of the sample.

The investigation overall reported the following: PCR might favor shorter templates, but patient and control samples were amplified and corrected together, so any skew would affect both groups equally. HLA sub-analyses involved small numbers of individuals, so any influence of HLA type on TCRB rearrangement remained unresolved. A moderate but significant shortening of TCRB CDR3 length was observed in type 1 diabetes patients in all four CD4+ subsets. Patients with type 1 diabetes made fewer insertions and deleted more nucleotides at VDJ recombination sites, implying thymic rearrangement abnormalities. Because cDNA rather than genomic DNA was sequenced, highly expressing activated cells could have been over-represented, although no difference in activation and CD3 levels was found between groups. Naive, central memory and regulatory TCRB repertoires appeared more similar among patients than among healthy donors.

Cut back by 5 bases and 5 bases, the V and J ends lie 13 bases apart. CDR1 and CDR2, per the germline V gene (reference sequence), are SEHNR and FQNEAQ. From cysteine to phenylalanine, the CDR3 is 14 amino acids long. The retained sequence is limited to the CDR3, 42 bases, with the frame set at the first base. Sequenced input: naive CD4+ T cells from blood. What this sample's cell subset or site label stands for: true naive CD4+ T cells. The sequence came from a man aged 25 to 40 with type 1 diabetes. This receptor chain uses TRBV7-9 and TRBJ2-1, with a tentative D gene TRBD2 over 5 matching bases. The DNA sequence is given as TGTGCCAGCAGCCACAGCAATAGCGACAATGAGCAGTTCTTC. Its amino acids are CASSHSNSDNEQFF.